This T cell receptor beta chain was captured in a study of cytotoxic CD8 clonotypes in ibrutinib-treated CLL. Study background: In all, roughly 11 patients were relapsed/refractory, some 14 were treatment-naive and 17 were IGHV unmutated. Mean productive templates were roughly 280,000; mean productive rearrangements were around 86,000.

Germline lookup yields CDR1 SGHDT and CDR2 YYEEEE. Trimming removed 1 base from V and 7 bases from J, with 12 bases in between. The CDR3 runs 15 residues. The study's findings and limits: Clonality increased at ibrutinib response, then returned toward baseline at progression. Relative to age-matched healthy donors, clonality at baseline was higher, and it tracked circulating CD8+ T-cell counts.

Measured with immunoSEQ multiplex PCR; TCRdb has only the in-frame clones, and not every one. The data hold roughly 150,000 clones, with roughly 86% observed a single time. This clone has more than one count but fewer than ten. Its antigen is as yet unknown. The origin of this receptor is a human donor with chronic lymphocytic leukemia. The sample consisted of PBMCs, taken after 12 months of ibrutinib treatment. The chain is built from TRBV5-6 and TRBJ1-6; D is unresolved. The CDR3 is CASSLRQSPNSPLHF. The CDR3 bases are TGTGCCAGCAGCTTGCGCCAGAGCCCGAATTCACCCCTCCACTTT.